The 19 T cell receptor beta chains listed next were all sequenced from one sample in a study of blood T cell repertoires in COVID-19. Measured with immunoSEQ multiplex PCR; TCRdb has only the in-frame clones, and not every one. The sample holds around 130,000 clones, over 75% seen once. The sample taken for sequencing was peripheral blood. The receptor set was obtained from a man aged 65 to 79 with active COVID-19.

The chain couples TRBV6-2 or TRBV6-3 to TRBJ2-7, with D tentatively TRBD2 (6 bases). V lost 3 bases to trimming and J lost 7 bases, with 16 bases between them. The length of the CDR3 is 14 residues. Germline V gives CDR1 MNHEY, CDR2 SVGEGT. The CDR3 DNA reads as TGTGCCAGCAGTTATCCTAGCGTATTACGTGAGCAGTACTTC. Translating it yields CASSYPSVLREQYF.

The chain joins TRBV12-3 or TRBV12-4 to TRBJ2-7; 8 nucleotides line up with TRBD2. V dropped 3 bases and J dropped 6; count of bases not matched to a gene: 4. The CDR3 has 13 amino acids. CDR3 coding DNA: TGTGCCAGCAGTTTGTCGGGAGGGGGCGAGCAGTACTTC. It encodes CASSLSGGGEQYF.

The chain combines TRBV28 with TRBJ2-7, with TRBD1 identical over 9 bases. Losses at the gene ends were 7 bases for V and 0 bases for J; bases not matched to a gene: 13. The CDR3 sequence is 17 residues long. CDR1 and CDR2 from the germline V gene are MDHEN and SYDVKM. The CDR3 nucleotides are TGTGCCAGCACCCCCCCTGGGGGACAGGGATACTCCTACGAGCAGTACTTC. Translated, it gives CASTPPGGQGYSYEQYF. Full variable domain (missing parts from reference TRBV28 and TRBJ2-7): DVKVTQSSRYLVKRTGEKVFLECVQDMDHENMFWYRQDPGLGLRLIYFSYDVKMKEKGDIPEGYSVSREKKERFSLILESASTNQTSMYLCASTPPGGQGYSYEQYFGPGTRLTVT.

The V and J genes are TRBV5-4 and TRBJ2-3; 14 bases line up with TRBD2. CDR3 length equals 18 residues. V gave up 4 bases and J gave up 0 bases; unmatched junction bases: 7. Germline V gene data show CDR1 as SGHNT and CDR2 as YYREEE (reference sequence). The chain's CDR3 is CASSPGLAGGLSTDTQYF. CDR3 nucleotides: TGTGCCAGCAGCCCAGGACTAGCGGGAGGCCTCAGCACAGATACGCAGTATTTT.

This chain uses TRBV28 with TRBJ2-1; D remains ambiguous. V lost 3 bases to trimming and J lost 7 bases, with 13 bases between them. This CDR3 has 14 residues. Per germline, CDR1 MDHEN and CDR2 SYDVKM. CDR3 protein: CASSLGRLSNEQFF. The CDR3 bases are TGTGCCAGCAGTTTGGGCAGGTTGAGTAATGAGCAGTTCTTC.

The genes are TRBV6-5 and TRBJ2-7; 9 nucleotides agree with TRBD1. J gave up 5 bases and V 3 bases, and 8 bases lay outside the gene matches. The CDR3 has 15 residues. Per the germline V gene, CDR1 is MNHEY and CDR2 is SVGAGI. The CDR3 coding sequence is TGTGCCAGCAGTTATTTTGGGACAGGGACCAACGAGCAGTACTTC. Its protein is CASSYFGTGTNEQYF.

The chain links TRBV5-4 to TRBJ2-2; no reliable D call. Trimming stripped 4 bases from V and 0 bases from J, with 13 bases between. The CDR3 contains 16 residues. CDR1 is SGHNT and CDR2 is YYREEE in the germline V gene (reference sequence). Here the CDR3 reads CASSPGRYANTGELFF. Written as DNA, the CDR3 is TGTGCCAGCAGCCCTGGGCGATACGCGAACACCGGGGAGCTGTTTTTT.

This chain joins TRBV6-1 and TRBJ2-7; no reliable D call. Trimming removed 0 bases from V and 5 bases from J, with 2 bases in between. The CDR3 totals 11 residues. Germline V gives CDR1 MNHNS, CDR2 SASEGT. The CDR3 DNA reads as TGTGCCAGCAGTGAAGCTAACGAGCAGTACTTC. Translated, it gives CASSEANEQYF.

This clone was seen more than once but under ten times. This CDR3 is CATSEPPGETQYF. DNA for the CDR3: TGTGCCACCAGTGAGCCCCCCGGAGAGACCCAGTACTTC. The chain joins TRBV24-1 to TRBJ2-5; D remains ambiguous. Trimming shortened V by 4 bases and J by 4 bases, and 9 bases separated the two germline ends. The CDR3 runs 13 residues. Germline V gene sequence: CDR1 KGHDR, CDR2 SFDVKD.

The J gene is TRBJ1-1, the V gene TRBV19; D may be TRBD1 (5 bases). Per the germline V gene, CDR1 is LNHDA and CDR2 is SQIVND (reference sequence). The ends were cut back, 6 bases at V and 2 bases at J, with 16 bases in the middle. The length of the CDR3 is 15 residues. Here the CDR3 DNA reads TGTGCCAGTAGCCCCTGGGGCAGAAAAAACACTGAAGCTTTCTTT. Translated: CASSPWGRKNTEAFF.

The chain is built from TRBV19 and TRBJ1-2, with D possibly matching TRBD1 (6 bases). CDR1 is LNHDA, CDR2 SQIVND, per germline (reference sequence). V lost 3 bases and J 8 bases, leaving 13 bases between the germline ends. CDR3 length equals 13 residues. CDR3 nucleotide sequence: TGTGCCAGTAGTATTGTACAGGGTACGGGCTACACCTTC. This encodes CASSIVQGTGYTF.

The chain employs TRBV3-1 (or the pseudogene TRBV3-2) and TRBJ1-2; unclear D gene. CDR1 is LGHDT, CDR2 YNNKEL, per germline (reference sequence). V was trimmed by 1 base and J by 4 bases, leaving 10 bases between them. This CDR3 contains 14 residues. The CDR3 DNA is TGTGCCAGCAGCCAAGGGCTCATGGTCTATGGCTACACCTTC. This codes for CASSQGLMVYGYTF.

The chain uses TRBV24-1 and TRBJ2-5; D perhaps matches TRBD2 (5 bases). Trimming left V 3 bases short and J 5 bases short, with 12 bases between. This CDR3 is 14 amino acids long. The germline V gene encodes CDR1 KGHDR and CDR2 SFDVKD. CDR3: CATSDQRGQETQYF. The CDR3 DNA reads as TGTGCCACCAGTGATCAGAGAGGGCAGGAGACCCAGTACTTC.

The chain carries TRBV18 and TRBJ2-2; 14 nucleotides agree with TRBD2. Germline loops: CDR1 KGHSH, CDR2 LQKENI. J lost 5 bases, V lost 4 bases, and 6 bases had no gene match. CDR3 size: 17 residues. CDR3 DNA: TGTGCCAGCTCACACGGGACTAGCGGGAGTCCGACCGGGGAGCTGTTTTTT. It is translated as CASSHGTSGSPTGELFF.

The J gene is TRBJ2-7, the V gene TRBV7-8, with 8 bases identical to TRBD2. Unmatched junction bases numbered 11, after V lost 3 bases and J lost 4 bases. Germline CDR1 SGHVS, CDR2 FQNEAQ. CDR3 length: 16 residues. In DNA, the CDR3 is TGTGCCAGCAGCTTGCTCTGGGCGGGAGGCCAATACGAGCAGTACTTC. Protein: CASSLLWAGGQYEQYF.

CDR3 sequence: CASSPPGQRDYGYTF. In nucleotides, the CDR3 is TGTGCCAGCTCACCACCGGGACAGCGAGACTATGGCTACACCTTC. The chain combines TRBV18 with TRBJ1-2; 7 nucleotides match TRBD1. Germline values: CDR1 KGHSH, CDR2 LQKENI. The CDR3 is 15 amino acids. V lost 0 bases, J lost 3 bases, and 4 bases stayed unmatched.

The rearrangement links TRBV9 to TRBJ1-1; TRBD1 matches 10 bases. V was pared by 3 bases and J by 4 bases, with 6 bases of the junction left unmatched. The CDR3 runs 15 residues. The germline CDR1 and CDR2 sequences are SGDLS and YYNGEE. The DNA of the CDR3 is TGTGCCAGCAGCGAGGGGACAGGGGTGGTCACTGAAGCTTTCTTT. Translated: CASSEGTGVVTEAFF.

This rearrangement joins TRBV27 to TRBJ2-1, with 7 bases fitting TRBD2. This CDR3 comprises 15 residues. Trimming at V came to 3 bases and at J to 2 bases, leaving 4 bases not matched to a gene. The V gene's germline CDR1 is MNHEY and CDR2 SMNVEV (reference sequence). CDR3 protein: CASSFAGTTYNEQFF. For the CDR3, the DNA is TGTGCCAGCAGTTTTGCAGGGACTACCTACAATGAGCAGTTCTTC.

This chain joins TRBV2 and TRBJ2-1; D is perhaps TRBD1 (6 bases). The germline V gene has CDR1 SNHLY and CDR2 FYNNEI. CDR3 length equals 15 residues. The V gene lost 2 bases and the J gene lost 5 bases, with 13 bases spanning the gap. The CDR3 loop is CASSEYRVKNNEQFF. For the CDR3, the DNA is TGTGCCAGCAGTGAATACAGGGTTAAGAACAATGAGCAGTTCTTC. Using reference TRBV2 and TRBJ2-1 for the parts outside the CDR3, the full variable domain is EPEVTQTPSHQVTQMGQEVILRCVPISNHLYFYWYRQILGQKVEFLVSFYNNEISEKSEIFDDQFSVERPDGSNFTLKIRSTKLEDSAMYFCASSEYRVKNNEQFFGPGTRLTVL.